This T cell receptor (beta chain) is from a study of CD8+CD57+ T cells in acquired aplastic anemia. This clonotype was seen repeatedly, ten times or more. The template for TCR beta VDJ and CDR3 sequence profiling was genomic DNA. TCRdb reprocessed the reads with MiXCR, giving one entry per CDR3 protein. The sample comprises fewer than 200,000 distinct CDR3 sequences, around 48% of which are singletons, and about 1.7% rests with the top ten. The sequenced patients had an expansion of CD8+CD57+ cells seen by flow cytometry. Patients had not yet gotten any therapy when their blood was taken for sampling. Trimming left V 4 bases short and J 0 bases short, with 13 bases between. The CDR3 length is 16 residues. Per germline, CDR1 MNHNS and CDR2 SASEGT.

J is TRBJ2-1 and V is TRBV6-1; possibly TRBD1 or TRBD2 for D (5 bases each). The source material was sorted CD4+, CD8+, or CD8+CD57+ T cells (not recorded which) from PBMCs. This receptor was obtained from a human donor with aplastic anemia. CDR3 loop: CASSGRDPNSYNEQFF. CDR3 nucleotide sequence: TGTGCCAGCAGTGGCCGGGACCCCAACTCCTACAATGAGCAGTTCTTC.